These 11 T cell receptor beta chains originate from one sample sequenced in a study of OX40 agonist ivuxolimab in advanced cancers. Library construction relied on the immunoSEQ multiplex PCR assay. TCRdb took this table from immuneACCESS and kept in-frame rearrangements with V and J called. Such tables lack part of the clones; where checked against another copy, unresolved V genes explain under half of the gap, and the rest is unexplained. This sample has around 67,000 clones in its table, and around nine tenths of those were observed once. The ten largest make up approximately 1.4% of the sample. The material was CD4+ or CD8+ T cells sorted from blood, obtained in a trial of the OX40 agonist ivuxolimab. The receptor set was obtained from an adult with an advanced solid tumor such as melanoma, head and neck, liver or kidney cancer.

The chain has TRBV4-1 and TRBJ2-3, with 8 positions matching TRBD1. The V gene end was trimmed by 1 base and the J gene end by 5 bases; junction bases not matched to a gene: 20. From germline, CDR1 is MGHRA and CDR2 YSYEKL. The CDR3 loop spans 20 amino acids. Written as DNA, the CDR3 is TGCGCCAGCAGCCAAGCCCCGAGAGTTCAGGGGGCTGGAGGGAGAGATACGCAGTATTTT. Protein sequence: CASSQAPRVQGAGGRDTQYF.

This chain joins TRBV14 and TRBJ2-3, with 11 bases aligning to TRBD1. V lost 6 bases to trimming and J lost 6 bases; unmatched junction nucleotides: 8. CDR3 length: 15 residues. Per the germline V gene, CDR1 is SGHDN and CDR2 is FVKESK. The CDR3 reads CASRQDRGRGDTQYF. The CDR3 region has the DNA TGTGCCAGCAGACAGGACAGGGGGCGGGGGGATACGCAGTATTTT.

V usage is TRBV14 and J usage is TRBJ2-7; D is perhaps TRBD1 (5 bases). The CDR3 has 17 residues. Deletions cut 1 base from V and 1 base from J, with 17 bases between. From germline, CDR1 is SGHDN and CDR2 FVKESK. The CDR3 coding sequence is TGTGCCAGCAGCCAAGGTAGAATCCCAAGGGGATCCTACGAGCAGTACTTC. This sequence encodes CASSQGRIPRGSYEQYF.

The V and J genes are TRBV5-6 and TRBJ1-5; D unclear. V lost 2 bases and J 3 bases, leaving 18 bases between the germline ends. The V gene's germline CDR1 is SGHDT and CDR2 YYEEEE. The CDR3 extends over 17 amino acids. The CDR3, as DNA: TGTGCCAGCAGCTTTAAGCCAGGTACACTCCTCAATCAGCCCCAGCATTTT. It translates to CASSFKPGTLLNQPQHF.

V gene TRBV10-3 combines with J gene TRBJ1-2; D unclear. Trimming cost V 7 bases and J 6 bases, with 15 bases left between them. The CDR3 covers 13 residues. From germline, CDR1 is ENHRY and CDR2 SYGVKD. CDR3 DNA sequence: TGTGCCATCAACGAGGGCAGGTCAGATGGCTACACCTTC. This sequence encodes CAINEGRSDGYTF.

J is TRBJ2-1 and V is TRBV5-1; 8 bases match TRBD2. The CDR3 totals 13 residues. V shed 6 bases, J shed 6 bases, and the junction held 5 bases outside the gene matches. Germline loops: CDR1 SGHRS, CDR2 YFSETQ. CDR3 sequence (DNA): TGCGCCAGCATACGCGGGGGGAGCAATGAGCAGTTCTTC. This codes for CASIRGGSNEQFF.

The chain links TRBV6-5 to TRBJ1-1; 7 bases align to TRBD1. Germline trimming cut 2 bases from V and 0 bases from J; bases unmatched to any gene: 3. The CDR3 is made up of 15 amino acids. The germline V gene encodes CDR1 MNHEY and CDR2 SVGAGI. CDR3 in amino acids: CASSYPDRLNTEAFF. Here the CDR3 DNA reads TGTGCCAGCAGTTACCCGGACAGGCTGAACACTGAAGCTTTCTTT.

The chain recombines TRBV19 with TRBJ1-5; TRBD1 might be the D (5 bases). The CDR3 consists of 13 residues. The V and J ends lost 5 bases and 14 bases respectively, with 19 bases between them. CDR1 is LNHDA, CDR2 SQIVND, per germline (reference sequence). This CDR3 is CASSPPGTPPKHF. DNA of the CDR3: TGTGCCAGTAGTCCCCCAGGGACTCCTCCTAAGCATTTT.

The chain employs TRBV6-5 and TRBJ2-1; D tentatively reads TRBD1 or TRBD2 (5 bases each). The germline gives CDR1 MNHEY, CDR2 SVGAGI. Trimming stripped 0 bases from V and 10 bases from J, with 7 bases between. This CDR3 contains 12 residues. The CDR3: CASSYSGREQFF. The CDR3, as DNA: TGTGCCAGCAGTTACTCGGGACGGGAGCAGTTCTTC.

The J gene is TRBJ2-1, the V gene TRBV10-3; D is uncertain. There are 15 residues in the CDR3. V was cut by 3 bases and J by 0 bases, with 9 bases left in between. Germline V gene sequence: CDR1 ENHRY, CDR2 SYGVKD. The chain's CDR3 is CAISDIPSSYNEQFF. In DNA form, the CDR3 reads TGTGCCATCAGTGACATTCCTAGCTCCTACAATGAGCAGTTCTTC.

As DNA, the CDR3 is TGTGCCAGCTCACTTGACAGCAGCTATGGCTACACCTTC. Translating gives CASSLDSSYGYTF. This chain links TRBV18 with TRBJ1-2, with a possible D match to TRBD1 (5 bases). V was cut by 4 bases and J by 4 bases, with 10 bases left in between. The CDR3 covers 13 residues. Germline V lookup: CDR1 KGHSH, CDR2 LQKENI.